This record concerns one T cell receptor (beta chain) sequence. The antigen is unknown. PCR involved 60 Vbeta and 13 Jbeta primers. Data came from immunoSEQ multiplex PCR; TCRdb stores just in-frame clones and leaves some out. This table has 120,000 or so clones, around 75% appearing once. This sample is drawn from a study of cytomegalovirus exposure and HLA in healthy donors. Study details: Earlier findings included over 90 million unique TCR beta sequences obtained from 150 million to 200 million T cells.

V lost 1 base and J lost 4; bases outside the gene matches: 2. The length of the CDR3 is 15 residues. From germline, CDR1 is MNHNS and CDR2 SASEGT. Whole-study findings and limits: Later analysis suggested most CMV-associated TCR beta chains were HLA-restricted. An analysis done earlier found most TCR beta V segments productive about 87% or about 30% of the time. In a later analysis, a missense DCLRE1C variant was linked to TCR beta V- and J-gene trimming.

The chain is built from TRBV6-1 and TRBJ2-7; 12 bases are shared with TRBD1. The sequence came from a woman between 50 and 59 years old in good health and CMV-seronegative. Sequences were obtained from PBMCs. CDR3 residues: CASSEEGQGAYEQYF. CDR3 sequence (DNA): TGTGCCAGCAGTGAAGAGGGACAGGGGGCTTACGAGCAGTACTTC.